The clone carrying this T cell receptor (beta chain) has at least ten counts. Germline lookup yields CDR1 SGHTA and CDR2 FQGTGA. V was shortened by 3 bases and J by 2 bases, with 13 bases between the two germline ends. This CDR3 has 15 amino acids. This entry comes from a study of regulatory T cells in long-lasting Graves disease. CDR3-region Arm-PCR and iRepertoire HTBI primers produced the TCR beta libraries. TCRdb re-called the multiplex PCR reads with MiXCR, one entry per CDR3 protein. The top ten hold approximately 22% of the sample, which has about 380,000 distinct CDR3 sequences, around 15% seen once. Regarding time point: newly diagnosed GD, antithyroid drugs for less than 3 months. Following extraction of RNA from PBMCs, that RNA was used to make the TCR library. The diagnosis of Graves' disease used American Thyroid Association guidelines.

The V gene is TRBV7-3, the J gene TRBJ1-1; no clear D. This receptor was taken from a female donor with Graves disease. The sample in question was peripheral blood mononuclear cells (PBMCs), obtained at new diagnosis, from a patient treated with antithyroid drugs. The CDR3 spells CASSFYKGTNTEAFF. The DNA of the CDR3 is TGTGCCAGCAGCTTTTACAAGGGAACAAACACTGAAGCTTTCTTT.